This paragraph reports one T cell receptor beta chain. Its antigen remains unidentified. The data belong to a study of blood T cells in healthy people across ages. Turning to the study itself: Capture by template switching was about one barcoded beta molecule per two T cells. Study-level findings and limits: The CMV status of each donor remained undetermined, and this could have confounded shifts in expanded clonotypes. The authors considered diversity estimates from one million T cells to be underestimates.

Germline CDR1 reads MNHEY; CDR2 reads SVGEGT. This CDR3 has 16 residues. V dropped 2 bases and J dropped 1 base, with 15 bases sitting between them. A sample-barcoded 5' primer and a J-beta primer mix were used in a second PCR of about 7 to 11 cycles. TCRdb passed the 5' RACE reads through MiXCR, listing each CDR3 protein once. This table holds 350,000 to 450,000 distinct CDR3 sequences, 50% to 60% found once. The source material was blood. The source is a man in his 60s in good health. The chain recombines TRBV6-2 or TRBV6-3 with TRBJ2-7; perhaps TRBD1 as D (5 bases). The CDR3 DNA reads TGTGCCAGCAGTTACCCCGACAGAGCAATATCCTACGAGCAGTACTTC. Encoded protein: CASSYPDRAISYEQYF.